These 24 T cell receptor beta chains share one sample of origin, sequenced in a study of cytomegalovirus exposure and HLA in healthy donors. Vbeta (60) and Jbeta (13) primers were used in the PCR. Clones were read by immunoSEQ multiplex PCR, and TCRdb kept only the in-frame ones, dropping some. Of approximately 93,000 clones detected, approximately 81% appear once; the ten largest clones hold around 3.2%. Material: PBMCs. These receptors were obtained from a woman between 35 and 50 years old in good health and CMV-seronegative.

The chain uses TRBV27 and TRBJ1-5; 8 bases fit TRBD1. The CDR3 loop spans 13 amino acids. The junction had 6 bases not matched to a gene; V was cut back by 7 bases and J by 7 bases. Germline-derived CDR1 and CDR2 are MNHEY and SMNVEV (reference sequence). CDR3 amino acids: CASMTGDGQPQHF. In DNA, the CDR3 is TGTGCCAGCATGACAGGGGACGGACAGCCCCAGCATTTT.

CDR3 region: CASSLGLTGSSYNEQFF. The DNA for the CDR3 is TGCGCCAGCAGCTTGGGGTTGACAGGTAGCTCCTACAATGAGCAGTTCTTC. The rearrangement uses TRBV5-1 and TRBJ2-1; TRBD1 might be the D (6 bases). Germline V lookup: CDR1 SGHRS, CDR2 YFSETQ. The length of the CDR3 is 17 residues. Between the trimmed V and J ends, which lost 0 bases and 0 bases, there was a span of 13 bases.

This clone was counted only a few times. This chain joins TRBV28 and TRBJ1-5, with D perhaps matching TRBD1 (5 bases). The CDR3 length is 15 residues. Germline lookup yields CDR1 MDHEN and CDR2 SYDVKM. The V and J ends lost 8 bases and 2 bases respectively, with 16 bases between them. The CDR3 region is CASPGGVFGNQPQHF. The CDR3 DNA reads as TGTGCCAGCCCGGGGGGGGTGTTTGGCAATCAGCCCCAGCATTTT.

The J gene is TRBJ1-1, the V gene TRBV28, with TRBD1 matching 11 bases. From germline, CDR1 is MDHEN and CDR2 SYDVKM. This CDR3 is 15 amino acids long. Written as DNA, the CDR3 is TGTGCTGTGGGGGGGACAGGGGGATTTCGCACTGAAGCTTTCTTT. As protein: CAVGGTGGFRTEAFF.

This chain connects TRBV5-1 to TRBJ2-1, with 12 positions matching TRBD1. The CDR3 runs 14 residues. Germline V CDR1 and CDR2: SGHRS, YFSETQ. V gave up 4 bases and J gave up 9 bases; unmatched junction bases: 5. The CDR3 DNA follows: TGCGCCAGCAGCCGGGGACAGGGGGCTGGTGAGCAGTTCTTC. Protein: CASSRGQGAGEQFF. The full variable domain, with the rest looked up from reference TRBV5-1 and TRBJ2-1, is KAGVTQTPRYLIKTRGQQVTLSCSPISGHRSVSWYQQTPGQGLQFLFEYFSETQRNKGNFPGRFSGRQFSNSRSEMNVSTLELGDSALYLCASSRGQGAGEQFFGPGTRLTVL.

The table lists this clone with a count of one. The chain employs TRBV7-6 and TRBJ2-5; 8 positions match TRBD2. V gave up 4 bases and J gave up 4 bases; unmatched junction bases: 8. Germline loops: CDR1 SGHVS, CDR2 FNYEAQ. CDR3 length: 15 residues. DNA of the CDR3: TGTGCCAGCAGCTGGAGCGGGAGAAAGGGAGAGACCCAGTACTTC. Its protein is CASSWSGRKGETQYF.

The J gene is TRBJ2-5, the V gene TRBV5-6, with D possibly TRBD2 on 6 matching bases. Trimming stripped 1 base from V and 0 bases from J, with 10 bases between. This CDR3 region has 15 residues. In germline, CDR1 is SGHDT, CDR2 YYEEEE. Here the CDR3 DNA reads TGTGCCAGCAGCTTGCCTAGCGTGAACCAAGAGACCCAGTACTTC. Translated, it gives CASSLPSVNQETQYF.

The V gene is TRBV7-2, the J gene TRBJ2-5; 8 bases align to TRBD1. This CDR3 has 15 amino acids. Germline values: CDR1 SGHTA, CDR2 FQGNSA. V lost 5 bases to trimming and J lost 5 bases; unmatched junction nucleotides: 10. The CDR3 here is CASSPTADRVETQYF. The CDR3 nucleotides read TGTGCCAGCAGCCCTACCGCGGACAGGGTCGAGACCCAGTACTTC.

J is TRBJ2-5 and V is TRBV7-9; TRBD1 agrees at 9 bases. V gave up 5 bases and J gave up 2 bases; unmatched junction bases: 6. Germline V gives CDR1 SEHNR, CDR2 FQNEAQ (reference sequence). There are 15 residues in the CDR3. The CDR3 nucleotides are TGTGCCAGCAGCCCGGGACAGGGATCTCAAGAGACCCAGTACTTC. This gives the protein CASSPGQGSQETQYF.

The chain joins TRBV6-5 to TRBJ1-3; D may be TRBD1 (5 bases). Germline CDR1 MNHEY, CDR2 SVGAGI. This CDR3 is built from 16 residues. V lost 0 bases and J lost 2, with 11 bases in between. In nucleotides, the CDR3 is TGTGCCAGCAGTTACTCGGAACAGGACCCTGGAAACACCATATATTTT. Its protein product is CASSYSEQDPGNTIYF.

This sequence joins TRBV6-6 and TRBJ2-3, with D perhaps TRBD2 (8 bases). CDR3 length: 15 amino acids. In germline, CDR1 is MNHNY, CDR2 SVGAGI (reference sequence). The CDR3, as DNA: TGTGGGACTGCAGGGGGAGCGGGGGAGGCAGATACGCAGTATTTT. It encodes CGTAGGAGEADTQYF.

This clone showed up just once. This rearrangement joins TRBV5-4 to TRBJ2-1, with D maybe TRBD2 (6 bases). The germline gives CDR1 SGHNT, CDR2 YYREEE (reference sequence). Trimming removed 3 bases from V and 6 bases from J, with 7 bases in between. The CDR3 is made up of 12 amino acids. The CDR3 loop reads CASSSGVNEQFF. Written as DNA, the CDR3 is TGTGCCAGCAGCTCGGGAGTCAATGAGCAGTTCTTC.

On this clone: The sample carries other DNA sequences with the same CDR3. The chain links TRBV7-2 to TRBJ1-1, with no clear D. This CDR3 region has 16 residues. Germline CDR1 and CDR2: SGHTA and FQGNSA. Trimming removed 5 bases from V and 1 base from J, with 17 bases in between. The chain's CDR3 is CASSPIPSRGNTEAFF. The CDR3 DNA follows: TGTGCCAGCAGCCCGATCCCTTCGCGGGGGAACACTGAAGCTTTCTTT.

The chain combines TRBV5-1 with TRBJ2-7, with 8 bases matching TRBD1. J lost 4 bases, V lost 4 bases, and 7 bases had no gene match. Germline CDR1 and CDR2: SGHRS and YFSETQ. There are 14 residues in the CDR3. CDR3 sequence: CASSKQGARYEQYF. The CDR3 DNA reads TGCGCCAGCAGCAAGCAGGGGGCTCGGTACGAGCAGTACTTC.

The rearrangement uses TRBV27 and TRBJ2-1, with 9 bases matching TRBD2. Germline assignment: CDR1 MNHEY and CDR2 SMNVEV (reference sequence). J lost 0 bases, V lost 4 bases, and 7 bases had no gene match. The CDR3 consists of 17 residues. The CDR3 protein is CASSSSGTLNSYNEQFF. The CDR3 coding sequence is TGTGCCAGCAGTTCTAGCGGGACTCTCAACTCCTACAATGAGCAGTTCTTC.

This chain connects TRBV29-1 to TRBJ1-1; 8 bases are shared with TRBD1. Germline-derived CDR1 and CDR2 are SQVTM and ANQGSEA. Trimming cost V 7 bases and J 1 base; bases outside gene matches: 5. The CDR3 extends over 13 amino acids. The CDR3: CSAGQGSNTEAFF. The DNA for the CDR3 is TGCAGCGCCGGACAGGGCTCGAACACTGAAGCTTTCTTT.

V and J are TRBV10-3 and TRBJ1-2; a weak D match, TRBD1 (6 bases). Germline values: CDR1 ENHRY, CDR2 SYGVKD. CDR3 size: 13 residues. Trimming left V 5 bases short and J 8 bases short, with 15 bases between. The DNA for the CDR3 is TGTGCCATCAGTCGATCAGGGGAGGGCGGCTACACCTTC. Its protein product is CAISRSGEGGYTF.

The CDR3 sequence is CASSLLRGQSSGNTIYF. DNA for the CDR3: TGTGCCAGCAGCCTCCTACGAGGACAGAGCTCTGGAAACACCATATATTTT. The chain recombines TRBV5-4 with TRBJ1-3; a weak D match, TRBD1 (6 bases). V lost 4 bases to trimming and J lost 0 bases, with 17 bases between them. There are 17 residues in the CDR3. In germline, CDR1 is SGHNT, CDR2 YYREEE (reference sequence).

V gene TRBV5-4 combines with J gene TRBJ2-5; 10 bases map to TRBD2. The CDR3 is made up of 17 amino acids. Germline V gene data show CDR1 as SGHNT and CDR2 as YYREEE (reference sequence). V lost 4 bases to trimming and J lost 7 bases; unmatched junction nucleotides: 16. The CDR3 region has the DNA TGTGCCAGCAGCCATAGGGGGGCTAGCGGGGGCTGGGGGACCCAGTACTTC. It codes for CASSHRGASGGWGTQYF.

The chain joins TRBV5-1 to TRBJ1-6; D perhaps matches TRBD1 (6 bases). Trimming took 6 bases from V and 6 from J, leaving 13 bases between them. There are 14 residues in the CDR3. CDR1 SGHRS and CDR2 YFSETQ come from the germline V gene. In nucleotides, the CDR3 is TGCGCCAGCACCTCAGGGGCAGGTAATTCACCCCTCCACTTT. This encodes CASTSGAGNSPLHF.

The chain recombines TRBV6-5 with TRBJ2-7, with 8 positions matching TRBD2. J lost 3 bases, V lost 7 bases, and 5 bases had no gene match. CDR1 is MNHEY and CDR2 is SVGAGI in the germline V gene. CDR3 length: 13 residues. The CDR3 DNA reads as TGTGCCAGCAAAGCGGGAGTGCGCTACGAGCAGTACTTC. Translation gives CASKAGVRYEQYF.

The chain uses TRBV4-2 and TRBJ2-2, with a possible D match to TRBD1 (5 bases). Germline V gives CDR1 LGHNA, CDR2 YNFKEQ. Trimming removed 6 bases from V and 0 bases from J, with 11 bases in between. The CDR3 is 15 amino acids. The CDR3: CASRRTTSNTGELFF. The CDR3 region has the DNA TGTGCCAGCAGAAGGACAACTTCGAACACCGGGGAGCTGTTTTTT.

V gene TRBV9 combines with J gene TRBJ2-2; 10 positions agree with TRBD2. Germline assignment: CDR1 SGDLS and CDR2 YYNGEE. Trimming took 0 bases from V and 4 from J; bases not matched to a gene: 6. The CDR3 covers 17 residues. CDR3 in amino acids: CASSVASGGLGTGELFF. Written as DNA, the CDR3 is TGTGCCAGCAGCGTAGCTAGCGGGGGTCTCGGCACCGGGGAGCTGTTTTTT.

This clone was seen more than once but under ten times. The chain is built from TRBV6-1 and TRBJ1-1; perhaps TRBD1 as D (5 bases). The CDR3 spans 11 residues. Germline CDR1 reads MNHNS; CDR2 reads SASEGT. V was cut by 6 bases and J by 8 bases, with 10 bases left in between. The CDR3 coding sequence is TGTGCCAGCAGGGGGGGGTGGGAAGCTTTCTTT. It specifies CASRGGWEAFF.